This T cell receptor beta chain was captured by sequencing in a study of CD8+CD57+ T cells in acquired aplastic anemia. In the study overall: The sorted CD4+ and CD8+ cells yielded an average roughly 3 ug of DNA. Healthy donors averaged roughly 11 million reads for CD4+ cells. Broader study findings: Overlapping CD8+ CDR3 repertoires of patients and controls contained approximately 28 shared sequences. A significant difference in CD8+ Simpson's diversity between patients and controls was not found.

On this clonotype itself: Its antigen remains unknown.

TCR beta VDJ and CDR3 profiles were obtained from a genomic DNA template. Using its own MiXCR run on the reads, TCRdb lists one record per CDR3 protein. The table lists over 200,000 distinct CDR3 sequences, under 65% of them singletons. There are 14 residues in the CDR3. Germline CDR1 SGHTA, CDR2 FQGNSA. The junction had 8 bases not matched to a gene; V was cut back by 4 bases and J by 7 bases. The specimen sequenced was sorted CD4+, CD8+, or CD8+CD57+ T cells (not recorded which) from PBMCs. The TCR was taken from a human donor in good health. The chain couples TRBV7-2 to TRBJ2-7; TRBD2 agrees at 9 bases. The CDR3 nucleotides read TGTGCCAGCAGCTCTCTGCGGGGGGGCGGGGAGCAGTACTTC. This encodes CASSSLRGGGEQYF.